A single sample gave rise to the 22 T cell receptor beta chains below, sequenced in a study of T cells in Graves' hyperthyroidism and ophthalmopathy. The TCR beta CDR3 regions underwent amplification using RNA transcripts as the source. First-round RT-PCR targeting the TCR CDR3 was performed with the HTBI primer set. TCRdb re-called the multiplex PCR reads through MiXCR, storing one row per CDR3 protein. This table has 550,000 to 700,000 distinct CDR3 sequences, just over 45% appearing once. Sequences were obtained from peripheral blood or thyroid tissue (not recorded which). These TCRs come from an adult woman with Graves' disease, either hyperthyroidism or ophthalmopathy (not recorded which).

At least ten counts were recorded for this clonotype. This chain uses TRBV15 with TRBJ1-1; D is unresolved. Trimming left V 3 bases short and J 0 bases short, with 17 bases between. CDR1 is LNHNV and CDR2 is YYDKDF in the germline V gene (reference sequence). The CDR3 is made up of 17 amino acids. The CDR3 DNA sequence: TGTGCCACCAGCAGTTTTGGGTGGGCGACTCTGAACACTGAAGCTTTCTTT. It encodes CATSSFGWATLNTEAFF.

This clonotype was counted many times. The rearrangement links TRBV6-2 or TRBV6-3 to TRBJ1-2, with 9 nucleotides matching TRBD1. V gave up 7 bases and J gave up 4 bases; unmatched junction bases: 4. The germline gives CDR1 MNHEY, CDR2 SVGEGT. The CDR3 spans 13 residues. The CDR3 DNA sequence: TGTGCCAGCACCTCGGACAGGGGCTATGGCTACACCTTC. It encodes CASTSDRGYGYTF.

This clonotype was picked up many times. The chain combines TRBV20-1 with TRBJ2-7, with 10 positions matching TRBD2. CDR3 length: 15 residues. Germline CDR1 DFQATT, CDR2 SNEGSKA (reference sequence). The V gene end was trimmed by 6 bases and the J gene end by 0 bases; junction bases not matched to a gene: 8. The CDR3 DNA reads as TGCAGTGCCGAGGGACTAGCGCGTAGCTCCTACGAGCAGTACTTC. Translating it yields CSAEGLARSSYEQYF.

Only a few counts were recorded for this clonotype. This CDR3 reads CASKKRGRSTDTQYF. DNA for the CDR3: TGCGCCAGCAAGAAGCGGGGCAGAAGCACAGATACGCAGTATTTT. V is TRBV10-1 and J is TRBJ2-3; 7 positions agree with TRBD2. Trimming took 7 bases from V and 0 from J; bases not matched to a gene: 7. This CDR3 contains 15 residues. The germline gives CDR1 WNHNN, CDR2 SYGVQD (reference sequence).

This clonotype came up many times. V is TRBV24-1 and J is TRBJ1-2; TRBD1 matches 7 bases. Germline V lookup: CDR1 KGHDR, CDR2 SFDVKD. This CDR3 is 16 amino acids long. V was clipped by 3 bases and J by 4 bases; unmatched bases: 10. The CDR3 DNA is TGTGCCACCAGTGATCCGCGGACAGGAGGGACCTATGGCTACACCTTC. Its protein is CATSDPRTGGTYGYTF.

The chain links TRBV5-1 to TRBJ2-7; no firm D call. V lost 0 bases, J lost 3 bases, and 10 bases lay in between. The CDR3 is made up of 14 amino acids. The germline V gene encodes CDR1 SGHRS and CDR2 YFSETQ. Here the CDR3 reads CASSLVEYHYEQYF. CDR3 DNA: TGCGCCAGCAGCTTGGTTGAGTATCACTACGAGCAGTACTTC.

The genes are TRBV10-3 and TRBJ1-2; D is possibly TRBD1 (5 bases). Trimming left V 2 bases short and J 0 bases short, with 13 bases between. The CDR3 consists of 16 residues. Per the germline V gene, CDR1 is ENHRY and CDR2 is SYGVKD. For the CDR3, the DNA is TGTGCCATCAGTGAGAACCTGAGGGGAACTAACTATGGCTACACCTTC. Protein: CAISENLRGTNYGYTF.

The CDR3 nucleotides read TGTGCCAGCAGGGAACAGACTAGTTTCGGGGAGCTGTTTTTT. Amino acids: CASREQTSFGELFF. The chain recombines TRBV2 with TRBJ2-2; D might be TRBD2 (6 bases). Trimming stripped 6 bases from V and 7 bases from J, with 15 bases between. The germline gives CDR1 SNHLY, CDR2 FYNNEI. The CDR3 spans 14 residues.

This clonotype occurred many times. This sequence joins TRBV6-1 and TRBJ1-6; D perhaps matches TRBD1 (5 bases). Germline CDR1 and CDR2: MNHNS and SASEGT. This CDR3 has 15 residues. V gave up 6 bases and J gave up 6 bases, with 15 bases separating them. The CDR3 DNA follows: TGTGCCAGCAGCGTCGATGGGGCCAGTAATTCACCCCTCCACTTT. Its translation is CASSVDGASNSPLHF.

V gene TRBV5-5 combines with J gene TRBJ2-2; D remains ambiguous. V gave up 1 base and J gave up 1 base, with 5 bases separating them. The CDR3 is made up of 14 amino acids. CDR1 is SGHKS, CDR2 YYEKEE, per germline (reference sequence). The CDR3 loop reads CASSLRLNTGELFF. CDR3 nucleotides: TGTGCCAGCAGCTTGAGGTTGAACACCGGGGAGCTGTTTTTT.

Many counts were recorded for this clonotype. The rearrangement links TRBV20-1 to TRBJ1-6, with 8 bases fitting TRBD1. This CDR3 comprises 16 residues. V dropped 1 base and J dropped 14; count of bases not matched to a gene: 16. The germline V gene encodes CDR1 DFQATT and CDR2 SNEGSKA (reference sequence). CDR3 in DNA: TGCAGTGCTAGAGCATTGCAGGGGGCGCAATCTCTGTCCCTCCACTTT. This codes for CSARALQGAQSLSLHF.

The chain carries TRBV20-1 and TRBJ2-2, with D possibly matching TRBD1 (6 bases). CDR3 size: 15 residues. Germline V lookup: CDR1 DFQATT, CDR2 SNEGSKA (reference sequence). Trimming cost V 3 bases and J 4 bases, with 15 bases left between them. The CDR3 coding sequence is TGCAGTGCTAGCGGGCAGGGGTCAAGCACCGGGGAGCTGTTTTTT. This encodes CSASGQGSSTGELFF.

This clonotype came up many times. The chain has TRBV11-3 and TRBJ1-1; D is undetermined. The V end lost 7 bases, the J end lost 4 bases, and 4 bases lay between the germline ends. The CDR3 consists of 10 residues. Germline V CDR1 and CDR2: SGHNT, YENEEA. CDR3 loop: CASTATEAFF. The CDR3 DNA reads as TGTGCCAGCACAGCCACTGAAGCTTTCTTT. Full variable domain (missing parts from reference TRBV11-3 and TRBJ1-1): EAGVVQSPRYKIIEKKQPVAFWCNPISGHNTLYWYLQNLGQGPELLIRYENEEAVDDSQLPKDRFSAERLKGVDSTLKIQPAELGDSAVYLCASTATEAFFGQGTRLTVV.

This clonotype came up many times. The genes are TRBV10-3 and TRBJ1-2; TRBD1 agrees at 7 bases. J lost 8 bases, V lost 6 bases, and 9 bases had no gene match. CDR3 length equals 13 residues. From germline, CDR1 is ENHRY and CDR2 SYGVKD. CDR3 residues: CAISVDRVFGYTF. For the CDR3, the DNA is TGTGCCATCAGCGTTGACAGGGTCTTCGGCTACACCTTC.

This clonotype was seen at least ten times. J is TRBJ2-5 and V is TRBV18; D is unresolved. This CDR3 has 13 amino acids. Germline lookup yields CDR1 KGHSH and CDR2 LQKENI. V lost 5 bases, J lost 3 bases, and 10 bases lay in between. The CDR3 nucleotides are TGTGCCAGCTCAGGTGGCTACAAAGAGACCCAGTACTTC. It translates to CASSGGYKETQYF.

The V and J genes are TRBV10-3 and TRBJ1-1, with D unresolved. Looked up from germline, CDR1 is ENHRY and CDR2 is SYGVKD. This CDR3 contains 15 residues. Trimming cost V 0 bases and J 0 bases, with 8 bases left between them. Here the CDR3 reads CAISESSSLNTEAFF. The DNA for the CDR3 is TGTGCCATCAGTGAGTCCTCCAGCCTGAACACTGAAGCTTTCTTT.

The rearrangement uses TRBV10-3 and TRBJ1-1, with TRBD1 as a possible D gene (5 bases). The CDR3 runs 15 residues. V lost 4 bases to trimming and J lost 1 base, with 13 bases between them. CDR1 and CDR2 (germline): ENHRY, SYGVKD. The CDR3 coding sequence is TGTGCCATCAGTGCTTTGAGGGGCCCGAACACTGAAGCTTTCTTT. Protein: CAISALRGPNTEAFF.

This clonotype was found once. This chain uses TRBV29-1 with TRBJ1-2, with D possibly TRBD1 on 6 matching bases. Per the germline V gene, CDR1 is SQVTM and CDR2 is ANQGSEA. The V and J ends lost 4 bases and 6 bases respectively, with 15 bases between them. The CDR3 has 13 residues. CDR3 bases: TGCAGCGTTGTGGACAGTTGGGGAAATGGCTACACCTTC. It codes for CSVVDSWGNGYTF.

The chain carries TRBV29-1 and TRBJ1-2; D gene ambiguous. Germline assignment: CDR1 SQVTM and CDR2 ANQGSEA. This CDR3 comprises 11 residues. The V and J ends lost 4 bases and 8 bases respectively, with 11 bases between them. The CDR3 DNA is TGCAGCGTTGTTAACAGCTTCGGCTACACCTTC. Amino acid sequence: CSVVNSFGYTF.

A note on this clonotype: A read error is possible here, since a much larger clone lies one base away. The chain couples TRBV24-1 to TRBJ2-2; D ambiguous. Trimming stripped 6 bases from V and 1 base from J, with 11 bases between. This CDR3 has 15 residues. Germline V gene lookup returns CDR1 KGHDR and CDR2 SFDVKD. CDR3 coding DNA: TGTGCCACCAGTTATCGTCTTGAGAACACCGGGGAGCTGTTTTTT. This translates into CATSYRLENTGELFF.

The rearrangement joins TRBV7-2 to TRBJ1-5; TRBD1 is a possible D gene (6 bases). Germline V gene data show CDR1 as SGHTA and CDR2 as FQGNSA. V was shortened by 5 bases and J by 2 bases, with 13 bases between the two germline ends. The CDR3 runs 15 residues. CDR3 coding DNA: TGTGCCAGCAGCACCCTGACAGGCCGCAATCAGCCCCAGCATTTT. It specifies CASSTLTGRNQPQHF.

This rearrangement joins TRBV7-9 to TRBJ1-2; D remains unclear. This CDR3 has 13 amino acids. Trimming pared 1 base from V and 5 bases from J, leaving 8 bases between. Germline loops: CDR1 SEHNR, CDR2 FQNEAQ (reference sequence). CDR3 in amino acids: CASSLDLPYGYTF. CDR3 coding DNA: TGTGCCAGCAGCTTAGATCTTCCTTATGGCTACACCTTC.